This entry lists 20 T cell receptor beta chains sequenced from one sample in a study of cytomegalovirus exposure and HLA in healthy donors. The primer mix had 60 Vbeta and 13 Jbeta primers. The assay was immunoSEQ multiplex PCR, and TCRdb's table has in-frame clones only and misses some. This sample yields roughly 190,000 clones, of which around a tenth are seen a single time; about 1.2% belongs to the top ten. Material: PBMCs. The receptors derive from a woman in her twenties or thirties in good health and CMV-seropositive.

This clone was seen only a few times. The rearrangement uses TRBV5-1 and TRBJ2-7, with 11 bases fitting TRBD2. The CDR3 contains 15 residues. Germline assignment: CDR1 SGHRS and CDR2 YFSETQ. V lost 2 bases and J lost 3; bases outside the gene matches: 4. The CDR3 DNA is TGCGCCAGCAGCTTAACTAGCGGGAGTAACTACGAGCAGTACTTC. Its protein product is CASSLTSGSNYEQYF. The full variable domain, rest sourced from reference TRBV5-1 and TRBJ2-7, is KAGVTQTPRYLIKTRGQQVTLSCSPISGHRSVSWYQQTPGQGLQFLFEYFSETQRNKGNFPGRFSGRQFSNSRSEMNVSTLELGDSALYLCASSLTSGSNYEQYFGPGTRLTVT.

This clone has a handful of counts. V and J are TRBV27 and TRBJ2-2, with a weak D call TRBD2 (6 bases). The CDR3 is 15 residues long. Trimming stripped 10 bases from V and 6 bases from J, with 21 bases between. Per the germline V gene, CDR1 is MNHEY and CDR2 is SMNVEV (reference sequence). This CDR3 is CATTSWGVTAGELFF. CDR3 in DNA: TGTGCCACCACTTCCTGGGGGGTGACGGCCGGGGAGCTGTTTTTT.

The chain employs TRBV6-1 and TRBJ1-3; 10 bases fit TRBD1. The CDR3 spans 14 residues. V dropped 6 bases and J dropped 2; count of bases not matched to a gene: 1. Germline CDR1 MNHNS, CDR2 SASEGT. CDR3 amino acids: CASSGQGAGNTIYF. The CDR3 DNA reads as TGTGCCAGCAGCGGACAGGGGGCTGGAAACACCATATATTTT.

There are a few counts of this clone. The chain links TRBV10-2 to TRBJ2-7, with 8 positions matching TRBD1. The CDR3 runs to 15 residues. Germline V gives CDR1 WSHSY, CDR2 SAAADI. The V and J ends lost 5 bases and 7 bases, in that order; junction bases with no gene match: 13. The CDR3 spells CASSPGQGRVGEQYF. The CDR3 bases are TGCGCCAGCAGTCCAGGACAGGGCAGGGTCGGGGAGCAGTACTTC.

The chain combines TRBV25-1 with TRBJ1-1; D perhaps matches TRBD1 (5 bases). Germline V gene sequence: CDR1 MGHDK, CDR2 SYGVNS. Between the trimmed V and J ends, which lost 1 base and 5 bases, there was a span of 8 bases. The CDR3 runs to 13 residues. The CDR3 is CASSESRGTEAFF. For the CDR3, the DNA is TGTGCCAGCAGTGAATCCCGGGGGACTGAAGCTTTCTTT.

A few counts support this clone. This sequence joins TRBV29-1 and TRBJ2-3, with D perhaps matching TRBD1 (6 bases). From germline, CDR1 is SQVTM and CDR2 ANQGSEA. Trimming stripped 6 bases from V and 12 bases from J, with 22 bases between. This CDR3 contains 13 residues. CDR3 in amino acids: CSVLRDIGVGQYF. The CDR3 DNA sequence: TGCAGCGTCCTCCGGGACATCGGGGTAGGTCAGTATTTT.

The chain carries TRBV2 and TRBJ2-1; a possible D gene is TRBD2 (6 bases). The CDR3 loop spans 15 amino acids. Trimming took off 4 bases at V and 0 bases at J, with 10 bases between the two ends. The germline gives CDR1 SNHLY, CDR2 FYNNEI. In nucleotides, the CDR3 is TGTGCCAGCAGTGGAAGGGAGGTCTCCTACAATGAGCAGTTCTTC. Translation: CASSGREVSYNEQFF. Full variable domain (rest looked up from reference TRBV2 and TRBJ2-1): EPEVTQTPSHQVTQMGQEVILRCVPISNHLYFYWYRQILGQKVEFLVSFYNNEISEKSEIFDDQFSVERPDGSNFTLKIRSTKLEDSAMYFCASSGREVSYNEQFFGPGTRLTVL.

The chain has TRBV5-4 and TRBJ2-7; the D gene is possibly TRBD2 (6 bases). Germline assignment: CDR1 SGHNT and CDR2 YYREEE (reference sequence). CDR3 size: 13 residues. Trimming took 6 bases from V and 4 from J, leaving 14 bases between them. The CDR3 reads CASTGVGQYEQYF. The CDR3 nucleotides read TGTGCCAGCACGGGGGTGGGCCAGTACGAGCAGTACTTC.

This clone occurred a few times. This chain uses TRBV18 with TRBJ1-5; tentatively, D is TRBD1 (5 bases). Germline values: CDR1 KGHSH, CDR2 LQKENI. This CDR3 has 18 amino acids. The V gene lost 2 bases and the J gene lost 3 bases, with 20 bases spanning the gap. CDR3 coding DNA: TGTGCCAGCTCACCAGGTTCCGTCAGGGCGAGTACCAATCAGCCCCAGCATTTT. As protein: CASSPGSVRASTNQPQHF.

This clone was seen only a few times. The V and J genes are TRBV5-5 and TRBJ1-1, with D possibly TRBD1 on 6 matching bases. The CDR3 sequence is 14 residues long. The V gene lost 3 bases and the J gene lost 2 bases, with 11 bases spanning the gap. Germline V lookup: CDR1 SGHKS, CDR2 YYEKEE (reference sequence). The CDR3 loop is CASSWGGGNTEAFF. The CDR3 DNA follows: TGTGCCAGCAGCTGGGGAGGGGGAAACACTGAAGCTTTCTTT.

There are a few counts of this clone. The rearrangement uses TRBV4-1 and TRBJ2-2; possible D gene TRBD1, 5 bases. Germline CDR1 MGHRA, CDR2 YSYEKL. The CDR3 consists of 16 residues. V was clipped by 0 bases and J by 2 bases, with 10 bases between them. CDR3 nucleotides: TGCGCCAGCAGCCAAGAGGACACGGATAACACCGGGGAGCTGTTTTTT. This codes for CASSQEDTDNTGELFF.

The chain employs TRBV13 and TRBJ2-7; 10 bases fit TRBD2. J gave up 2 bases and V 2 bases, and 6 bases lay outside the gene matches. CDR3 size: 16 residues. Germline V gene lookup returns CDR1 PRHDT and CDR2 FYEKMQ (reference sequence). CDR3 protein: CASSLKLAGVTYEQYF. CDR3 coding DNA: TGTGCCAGCAGCTTAAAGCTAGCGGGAGTTACCTACGAGCAGTACTTC. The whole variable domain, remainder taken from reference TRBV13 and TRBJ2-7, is AAGVIQSPRHLIKEKRETATLKCYPIPRHDTVYWYQQGPGQDPQFLISFYEKMQSDKGSIPDRFSAQQFSDYHSELNMSSLELGDSALYFCASSLKLAGVTYEQYFGPGTRLTVT.

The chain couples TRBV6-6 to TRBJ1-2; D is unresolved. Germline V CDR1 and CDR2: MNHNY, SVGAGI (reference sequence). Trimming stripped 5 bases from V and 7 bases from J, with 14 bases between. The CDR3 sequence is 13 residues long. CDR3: CASSGLMGSGYTF. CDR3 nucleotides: TGTGCCAGCAGTGGGCTAATGGGCTCTGGCTACACCTTC.

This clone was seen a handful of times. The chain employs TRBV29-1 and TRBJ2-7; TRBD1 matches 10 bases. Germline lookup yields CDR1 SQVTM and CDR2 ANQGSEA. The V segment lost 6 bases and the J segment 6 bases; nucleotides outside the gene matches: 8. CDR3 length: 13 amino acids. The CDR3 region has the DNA TGCAGCGTCCTCCGTGGGACAGGGGTCGAGCAGTACTTC. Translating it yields CSVLRGTGVEQYF.

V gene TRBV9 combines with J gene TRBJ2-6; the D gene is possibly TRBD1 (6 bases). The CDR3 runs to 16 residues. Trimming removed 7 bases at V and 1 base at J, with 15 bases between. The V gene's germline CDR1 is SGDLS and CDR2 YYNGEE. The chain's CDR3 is CASAESTGSGANVLTF. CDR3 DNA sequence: TGTGCCAGCGCAGAGTCCACAGGGTCTGGGGCCAACGTCCTGACTTTC.

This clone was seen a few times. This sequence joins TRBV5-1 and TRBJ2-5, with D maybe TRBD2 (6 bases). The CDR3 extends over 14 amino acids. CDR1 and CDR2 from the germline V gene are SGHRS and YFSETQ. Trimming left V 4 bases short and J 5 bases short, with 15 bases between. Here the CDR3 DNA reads TGCGCCAGCAGCGCCCGGGAGAGGTGGGAGACCCAGTACTTC. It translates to CASSARERWETQYF.

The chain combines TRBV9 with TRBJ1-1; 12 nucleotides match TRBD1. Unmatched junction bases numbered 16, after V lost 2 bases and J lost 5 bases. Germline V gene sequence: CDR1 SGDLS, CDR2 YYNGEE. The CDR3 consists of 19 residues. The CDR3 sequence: CASSVNVGTGGQGGTEAFF. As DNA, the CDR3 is TGTGCCAGCAGCGTCAATGTGGGGACAGGGGGCCAAGGAGGGACTGAAGCTTTCTTT.

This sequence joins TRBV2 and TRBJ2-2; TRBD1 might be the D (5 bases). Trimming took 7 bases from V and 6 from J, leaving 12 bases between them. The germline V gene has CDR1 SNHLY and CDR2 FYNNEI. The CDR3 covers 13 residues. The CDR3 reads CASIPTGAGELFF. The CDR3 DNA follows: TGTGCCAGCATTCCCACAGGAGCCGGGGAGCTGTTTTTT.

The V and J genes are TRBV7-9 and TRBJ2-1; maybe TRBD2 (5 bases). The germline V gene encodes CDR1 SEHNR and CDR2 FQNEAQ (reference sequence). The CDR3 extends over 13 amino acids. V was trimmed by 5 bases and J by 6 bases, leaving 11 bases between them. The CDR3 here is CASSLGSANEQFF. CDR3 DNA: TGTGCCAGCAGCCTAGGTAGCGCCAATGAGCAGTTCTTC.

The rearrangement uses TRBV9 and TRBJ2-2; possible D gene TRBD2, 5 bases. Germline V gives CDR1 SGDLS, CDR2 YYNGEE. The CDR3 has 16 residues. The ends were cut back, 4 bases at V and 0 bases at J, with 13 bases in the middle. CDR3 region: CASSPYGRANTGELFF. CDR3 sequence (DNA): TGTGCCAGCAGCCCGTACGGGCGGGCGAACACCGGGGAGCTGTTTTTT.